These 2 T cell receptor beta chains share one sample of origin, sequenced in a study of T cells in Graves' hyperthyroidism and ophthalmopathy. TCR beta CDR3 sequences were amplified from RNA transcripts. HTBI primers were the set used in a first-round RT-PCR of the TCR CDR3. TCRdb fed the multiplex PCR reads into MiXCR, producing one record per CDR3 protein. The data show 300,000 to 500,000 distinct CDR3 sequences, with over 13% seen just once and 25% to 30% held by the top ten. The sample comprised blood. Receptors were obtained from a man over 45 with Graves' ophthalmopathy.

This clonotype was observed at least ten times. The rearrangement links TRBV2 to TRBJ2-1; possibly TRBD1 or TRBD2 for D (6 bases each). Between the trimmed V and J ends, which lost 6 bases and 2 bases, there was a span of 14 bases. The germline V gene encodes CDR1 SNHLY and CDR2 FYNNEI. The CDR3 spans 15 residues. This chain's CDR3 is CASRRDGGTYNEQFF. DNA of the CDR3: TGTGCCAGCAGGAGGGACGGGGGCACCTACAATGAGCAGTTCTTC. Full variable domain (outside the CDR3, taken from reference TRBV2 and TRBJ2-1): EPEVTQTPSHQVTQMGQEVILRCVPISNHLYFYWYRQILGQKVEFLVSFYNNEISEKSEIFDDQFSVERPDGSNFTLKIRSTKLEDSAMYFCASRRDGGTYNEQFFGPGTRLTVL.

This clonotype was seen ten or more times. This sequence joins TRBV7-2 and TRBJ2-3, with 8 positions matching TRBD2. The CDR3 runs 20 residues. Germline assignment: CDR1 SGHTA and CDR2 FQGNSA. The junction had 15 bases not matched to a gene; V was cut back by 1 base and J by 0 bases. DNA for the CDR3: TGTGCCAGCAGCTTAGTGGGCTTAGGAGCGGGAGTCATTAGCACAGATACGCAGTATTTT. As protein: CASSLVGLGAGVISTDTQYF.